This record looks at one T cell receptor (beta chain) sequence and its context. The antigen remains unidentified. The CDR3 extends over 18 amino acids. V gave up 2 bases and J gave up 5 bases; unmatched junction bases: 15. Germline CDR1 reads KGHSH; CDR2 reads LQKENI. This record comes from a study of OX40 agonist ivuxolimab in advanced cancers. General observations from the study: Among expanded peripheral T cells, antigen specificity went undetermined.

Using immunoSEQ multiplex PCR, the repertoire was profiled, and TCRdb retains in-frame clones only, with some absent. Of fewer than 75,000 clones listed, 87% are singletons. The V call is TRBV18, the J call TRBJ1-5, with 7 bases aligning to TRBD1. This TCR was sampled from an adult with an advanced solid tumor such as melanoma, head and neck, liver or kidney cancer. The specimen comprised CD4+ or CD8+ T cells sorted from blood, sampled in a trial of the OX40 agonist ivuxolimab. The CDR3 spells CASSPTASGTVLHQPQHF. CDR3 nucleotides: TGTGCCAGCTCACCAACGGCTTCGGGGACAGTTCTGCATCAGCCCCAGCATTTT.